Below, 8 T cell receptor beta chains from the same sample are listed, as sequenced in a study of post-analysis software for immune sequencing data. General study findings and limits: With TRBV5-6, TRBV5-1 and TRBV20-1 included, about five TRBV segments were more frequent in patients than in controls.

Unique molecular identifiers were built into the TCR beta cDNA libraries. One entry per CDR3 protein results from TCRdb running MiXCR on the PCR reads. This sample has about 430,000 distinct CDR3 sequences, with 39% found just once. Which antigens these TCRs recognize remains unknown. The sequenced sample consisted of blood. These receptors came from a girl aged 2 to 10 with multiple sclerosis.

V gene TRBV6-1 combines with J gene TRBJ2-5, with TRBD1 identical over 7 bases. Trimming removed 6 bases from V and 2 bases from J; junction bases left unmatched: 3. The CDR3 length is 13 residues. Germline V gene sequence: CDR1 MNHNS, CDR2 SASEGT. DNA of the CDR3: TGTGCCAGCAGGGGGACAGTACAAGAGACCCAGTACTTC. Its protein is CASRGTVQETQYF.

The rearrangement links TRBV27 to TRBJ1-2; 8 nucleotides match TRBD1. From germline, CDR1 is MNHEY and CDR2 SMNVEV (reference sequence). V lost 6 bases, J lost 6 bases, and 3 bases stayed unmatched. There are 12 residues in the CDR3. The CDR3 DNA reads TGTGCCAGCAGAACAGGGGGGAATGGCTACACCTTC. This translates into CASRTGGNGYTF.

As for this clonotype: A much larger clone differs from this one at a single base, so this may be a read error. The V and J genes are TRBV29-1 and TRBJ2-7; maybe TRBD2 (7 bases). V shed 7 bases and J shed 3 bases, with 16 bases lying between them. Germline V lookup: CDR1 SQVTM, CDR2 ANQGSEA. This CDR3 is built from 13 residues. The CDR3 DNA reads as TGCAGCGGTGTCCACAGGGAGGGCTACGAGCAGTACTTC. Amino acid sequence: CSGVHREGYEQYF.

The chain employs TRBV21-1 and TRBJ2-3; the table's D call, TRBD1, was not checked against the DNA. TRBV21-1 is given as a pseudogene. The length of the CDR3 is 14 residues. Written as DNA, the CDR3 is TGTGCCAGCAGCAACCGGGTCAGCACAGATACGCAGTATTTT. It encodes CASSNRVSTDTQYF.

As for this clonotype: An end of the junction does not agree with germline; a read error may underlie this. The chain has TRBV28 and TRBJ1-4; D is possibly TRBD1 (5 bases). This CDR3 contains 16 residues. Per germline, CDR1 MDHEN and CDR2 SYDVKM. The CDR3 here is CANSLRKRAGTEKLFF. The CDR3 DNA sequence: TGTGCCAACAGTTTAAGGAAGAGGGCAGGGACGGAAAAACTGTTTTTT.

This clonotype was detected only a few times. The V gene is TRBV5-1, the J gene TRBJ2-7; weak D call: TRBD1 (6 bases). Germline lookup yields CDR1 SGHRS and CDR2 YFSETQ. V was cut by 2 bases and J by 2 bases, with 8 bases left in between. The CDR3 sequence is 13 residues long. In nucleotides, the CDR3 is TGCGCCAGCAGCTTAGGGACAACCTACGAGCAGTACTTC. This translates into CASSLGTTYEQYF.

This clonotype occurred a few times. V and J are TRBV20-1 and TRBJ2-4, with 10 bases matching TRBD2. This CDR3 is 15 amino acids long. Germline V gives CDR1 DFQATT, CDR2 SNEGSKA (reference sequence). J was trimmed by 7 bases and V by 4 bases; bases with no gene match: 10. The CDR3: CSANGPSGSRNIQYF. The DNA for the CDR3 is TGCAGTGCTAATGGTCCTAGCGGGAGTAGGAACATTCAGTACTTC.

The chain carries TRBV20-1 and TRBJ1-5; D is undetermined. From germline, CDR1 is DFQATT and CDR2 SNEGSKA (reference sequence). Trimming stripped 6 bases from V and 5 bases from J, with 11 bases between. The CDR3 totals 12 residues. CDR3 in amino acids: CSAEGDDQPQHF. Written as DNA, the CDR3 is TGCAGTGCCGAAGGCGACGATCAGCCCCAGCATTTT.